This is a list of T cell receptor beta chains from one sample in a study of blood T cell repertoires in COVID-19. Sequencing used immunoSEQ multiplex PCR; TCRdb keeps in-frame clones, though not all of them. The sample records tens of thousands of clones, roughly nine tenths being singletons. Sample: peripheral blood. All receptors derive from a human donor in a cohort sampled during active COVID-19. CDR3s include the opening cysteine and the closing phenylalanine or tryptophan. Fields, in order: clone size, J gene, D gene, V gene, CDR3 DNA, CDR3 protein. A D gene is named only where the DNA matches it firmly. Some rows have no size entry. The others give once, few or many, or a class for an expanded clone.

>.|TRBJ1-1|TRBD1|TRBV28
TGTGCCAGCACCCGAGGGGGGACAGGGAAGGGTCAGGCTTTCTTT
CASTRGGTGKGQAFF
>.|TRBJ1-2|.|TRBV29-1
TGCAGCGTTGACTTGGCGACAGCGATTAATGGCTACACCTTC
CSVDLATAINGYTF
>.|TRBJ2-7|.|TRBV28
TGTGCCAGCAGGGGGGCGCCCCTGACCTACGAGCAGTACTTC
CASRGAPLTYEQYF
>.|TRBJ2-4|.|TRBV19
TGTGCCAGTAGTAGAGGTGGTACCAAAAACATTCAGTACTTC
CASSRGGTKNIQYF
>.|TRBJ2-7|TRBD2|TRBV27
TGTGCCAGCCGCTTAACCGGGACTAGCGCTTCCTACGAGCAGTACTTC
CASRLTGTSASYEQYF
>.|TRBJ1-4|TRBD1|TRBV7-2
TGTGCCAGCAGCCGCGACAGGGTTAATGAAAAACTGTTTTTT
CASSRDRVNEKLFF
>.|TRBJ1-5|.|TRBV28
TGTGCCAGCAGCCCCCCCCTTGGCAATCAGCCCCAGCATTTT
CASSPPLGNQPQHF
>.|TRBJ1-1|TRBD1|TRBV28
TGTGCCAGCAGCCGAAGGACAGGGCGACACACTGAAGCTTTCTTT
CASSRRTGRHTEAFF
>.|TRBJ2-5|.|TRBV28
TGTGCCAGCAGCCCTCTAGGCGCTCAGTTTGGGACCCAGTACTTC
CASSPLGAQFGTQYF
>.|TRBJ2-3|.|TRBV30
TGTGCCTGGAGAAAAGAACAACGGAGACCCACAGATACGCAGTATTTT
CAWRKEQRRPTDTQYF
>.|TRBJ2-7|.|TRBV5-1
TGCGCCAGCAGCTTGTTTTTTGACAAAACCTACGAGCAGTACTTC
CASSLFFDKTYEQYF
>once|TRBJ2-1|TRBD2|TRBV15
TGTGCCACCAGCAGAGGGGGGACTAGCGGGAGATACGAGCAGTTCTTC
CATSRGGTSGRYEQFF
>.|TRBJ1-5|TRBD1|TRBV2
TGTGCCAGCAGGGGGACAGGGGAGCAGCCCCAGCATTTT
CASRGTGEQPQHF
>.|TRBJ2-5|.|TRBV10-3
TGTGCCATCAGTGAGGGACTCCCGGAGACCCAGTACTTC
CAISEGLPETQYF
>once|TRBJ1-5|.|TRBV7-8
TGTGCCAGCAGTCCTGCGGGGGGCGCGGGTATTGGCAATCAGCCCCAGCATTTT
CASSPAGGAGIGNQPQHF
>.|TRBJ2-7|.|TRBV6-6
TGTGCCAGCAGTTACGGGGCGGGATACGAGCAGTACTTC
CASSYGAGYEQYF
>.|TRBJ2-3|.|TRBV27
TGTGCCAGCAGTTTAACATGGACAGATACGCAGTATTTT
CASSLTWTDTQYF
>.|TRBJ1-6|.|TRBV15
TGTGCCACCAGCAGAGGACAGCTAAATTCACCCCTCCACTTT
CATSRGQLNSPLHF
>.|TRBJ2-3|TRBD1|TRBV5-1
TGCGCCAGCAGCGCGGACAGGGGGGGAGATACGCAGTATTTT
CASSADRGGDTQYF
>.|TRBJ2-7|.|TRBV18
TGTGCCAGCTCACCAGCGGCAGGGGCGTCCTACGAGCAGTACTTC
CASSPAAGASYEQYF
>.|TRBJ2-7|TRBD1|TRBV27
TGTGCCAGCAGTTTACAGCCGGGACAGCCCGTACACTTC
CASSLQPGQPVHF
>.|TRBJ1-6|.|TRBV15
TGTGCCACCAGCAGAGACAGTGATAATTCACCCCTCCACTTT
CATSRDSDNSPLHF
>.|TRBJ2-5|TRBD2|TRBV5-1
TGCGCCAGCAGCTTAAGCGGGATGGAGACCCAGTACTTC
CASSLSGMETQYF
>.|TRBJ2-3|.|TRBV21-1
TGTGCCAGCAGACTAGCGGGAGGGCCAGATACGCAGTATTTT
CASRLAGGPDTQYF
>.|TRBJ2-5|TRBD2|TRBV11-2
TGTGCCAGCACCGAGACGGGTGGGAGGGCCGAAGAGACCCAGTACTTC
CASTETGGRAEETQYF
>.|TRBJ2-6|TRBD2|TRBV19
TGTGCCAGTACCGGACTAGTTTCTGGGGCCAACGTCCTGACTTTC
CASTGLVSGANVLTF
>.|TRBJ1-5|TRBD1|TRBV5-8
TGTGCCAGCAGCTTGGCCTGGACAGGGAACCAGCCCCAGCATTTT
CASSLAWTGNQPQHF
>.|TRBJ1-5|.|TRBV6-5
TGTGCCAGCCGCGAGGGGACTTGGGGCAATCAGCCCCAGCATTTT
CASREGTWGNQPQHF
>once|TRBJ2-1|.|TRBV28
TGTGCCAGCAGTTTTCTGACAATCAACTCCTACAATGAGCAGTTCTTC
CASSFLTINSYNEQFF
>.|TRBJ2-5|TRBD1|TRBV2
TGTGCCAGCGGAGGACAGGTTTTGGGAGAGACCCAGTACTTC
CASGGQVLGETQYF
>.|TRBJ2-7|.|TRBV6-5
TGTGCCAGCAGCCCCGCCGCGGGTTCCTACGAGCAGTACTTC
CASSPAAGSYEQYF
>.|TRBJ2-7|TRBD1|TRBV28
TGTGCCACAGGGGGATGGGGGCAGTACTTC
CATGGWGQYF
>.|TRBJ2-7|TRBD1|TRBV15
TGTGCCACCAGCAGAGGAGGGGCAGGGGGCTACGAGCAGTACTTC
CATSRGGAGGYEQYF
>.|TRBJ2-1|TRBD2|TRBV5-1
TGCGCCAGCAGCTTGACCCCGACTAGCGGGAGCAATGAGCAGTTCTTC
CASSLTPTSGSNEQFF
>.|TRBJ2-2|.|TRBV5-6
TGTGCCAGCAGCTTTGGCCCCGGGGAGCTGTTTTTT
CASSFGPGELFF
>once|TRBJ2-3|TRBD2|TRBV7-6
TGTGCCAGCATTCCGACTAGCGGGAGCACAGATACGCAGTATTTT
CASIPTSGSTDTQYF
>once|TRBJ2-1|.|TRBV9
TGTGCCAGCAGCCCCCTCGCGGGGCCGTACAATGAGCAGTTCTTC
CASSPLAGPYNEQFF
>.|TRBJ2-7|TRBD2|TRBV3-1/TRBV3-2
TGTGCCAGCAGCCTCCAGACTAGCGGGATCCACGAGCAGTACTTC
CASSLQTSGIHEQYF
>.|TRBJ2-5|TRBD2|TRBV9
TGTGCCAGCAGCGTAGAAGGGAGAGGATTAGCGGGAGGGACGCAGGAGACCCAGTACTTC
CASSVEGRGLAGGTQETQYF
>.|TRBJ2-7|TRBD1|TRBV5-1
TGCGCCAGCAGCAGAACCGGGACAGGGGGTATCTACGAGCAGTACTTC
CASSRTGTGGIYEQYF
>.|TRBJ2-1|.|TRBV2
TGTGCCAGCAGTAGGCGCCTGGCGGATGAGCAGTTCTTC
CASSRRLADEQFF
>.|TRBJ1-2|TRBD1|TRBV19
TGTGCCAGTAGTCCCTCCGGGACAGGGAACTATGGCTACACCTTC
CASSPSGTGNYGYTF
>.|TRBJ2-6|TRBD1|TRBV6-4
TGTGCCAGCTCCACACAGGGGGCAGGCTCTGGGGCCAACGTCCTGACTTTC
CASSTQGAGSGANVLTF
>medium-sized|TRBJ1-4|TRBD1|TRBV7-9
TGTGCCTCGGGAGGGGGCAATGAAAAACTGTTTTTT
CASGGGNEKLFF
>.|TRBJ2-5|.|TRBV10-3
TGTGCCATCAGTGACGGACAAGTCCAAGAGACCCAGTACTTC
CAISDGQVQETQYF
>.|TRBJ1-2|TRBD1|TRBV7-2
TGTGCCAGCAGCCCAATGACAGGGGTCAGCTATGGCTACACCTTC
CASSPMTGVSYGYTF
>.|TRBJ2-5|TRBD2|TRBV18
TGTGCCAGCTCACCATACGCGGGAGGGCGGCGCCAAGAGACCCAGTACTTC
CASSPYAGGRRQETQYF
>.|TRBJ2-5|.|TRBV5-4
TGTGCCAGCAGGCCGGGCGGACTCCAAGAGACCCAGTACTTC
CASRPGGLQETQYF